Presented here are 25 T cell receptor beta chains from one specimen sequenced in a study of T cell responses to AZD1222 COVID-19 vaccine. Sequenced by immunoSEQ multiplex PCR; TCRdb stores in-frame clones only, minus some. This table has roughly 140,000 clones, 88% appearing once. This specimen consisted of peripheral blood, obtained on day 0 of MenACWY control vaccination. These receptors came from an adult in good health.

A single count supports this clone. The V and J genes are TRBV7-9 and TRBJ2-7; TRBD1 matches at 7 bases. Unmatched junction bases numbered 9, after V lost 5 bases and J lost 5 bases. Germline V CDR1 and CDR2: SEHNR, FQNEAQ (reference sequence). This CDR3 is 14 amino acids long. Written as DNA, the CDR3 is TGTGCCAGCAGCCCCCAGGCAGGGGGACACGAGCAGTACTTC. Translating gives CASSPQAGGHEQYF. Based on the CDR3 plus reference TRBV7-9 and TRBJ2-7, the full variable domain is DTGVSQNPRHKITKRGQNVTFRCDPISEHNRLYWYRQTLGQGPEFLTYFQNEAQLEKSRLLSDRFSAERPKGSFSTLEIQRTEQGDSAMYLCASSPQAGGHEQYFGPGTRLTVT.

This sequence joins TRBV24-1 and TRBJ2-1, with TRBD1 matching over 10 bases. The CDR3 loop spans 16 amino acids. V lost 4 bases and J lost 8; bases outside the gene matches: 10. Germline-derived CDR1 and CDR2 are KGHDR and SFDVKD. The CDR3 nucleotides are TGTGCCACCAGTGAGACAGGGGGCGCTGAGGTGGATGAGCAGTTCTTC. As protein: CATSETGGAEVDEQFF.

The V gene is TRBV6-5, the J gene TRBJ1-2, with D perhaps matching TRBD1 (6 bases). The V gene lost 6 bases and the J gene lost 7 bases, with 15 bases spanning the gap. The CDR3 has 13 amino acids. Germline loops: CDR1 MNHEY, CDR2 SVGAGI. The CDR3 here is CASRETGWAGYTF. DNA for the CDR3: TGTGCCAGCAGGGAGACAGGCTGGGCTGGCTACACCTTC.

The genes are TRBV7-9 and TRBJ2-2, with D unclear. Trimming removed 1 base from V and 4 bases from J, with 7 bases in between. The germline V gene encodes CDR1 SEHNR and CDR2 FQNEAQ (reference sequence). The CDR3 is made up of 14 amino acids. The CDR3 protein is CASSLGEGTGELFF. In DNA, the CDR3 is TGTGCCAGCAGCTTAGGCGAAGGCACCGGGGAGCTGTTTTTT.

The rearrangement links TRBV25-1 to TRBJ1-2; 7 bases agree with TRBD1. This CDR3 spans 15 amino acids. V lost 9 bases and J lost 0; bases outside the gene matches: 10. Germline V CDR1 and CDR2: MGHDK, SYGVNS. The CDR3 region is CARGSDRVTNYGYTF. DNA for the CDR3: TGTGCCAGGGGGAGTGACAGGGTGACTAACTATGGCTACACCTTC.

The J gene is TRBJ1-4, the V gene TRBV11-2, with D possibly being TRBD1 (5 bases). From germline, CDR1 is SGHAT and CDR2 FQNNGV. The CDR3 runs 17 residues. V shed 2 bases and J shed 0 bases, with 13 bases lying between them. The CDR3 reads CASSLRSQGATNEKLFF. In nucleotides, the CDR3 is TGTGCCAGCAGCTTACGTTCGCAGGGCGCAACTAATGAAAAACTGTTTTTT.

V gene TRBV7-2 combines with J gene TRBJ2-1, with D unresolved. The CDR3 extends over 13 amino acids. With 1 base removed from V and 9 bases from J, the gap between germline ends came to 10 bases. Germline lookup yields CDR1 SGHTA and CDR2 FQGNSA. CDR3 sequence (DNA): TGTGCCAGCAGCTTAGACTCAATGGCTGAGCAGTTCTTC. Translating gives CASSLDSMAEQFF.

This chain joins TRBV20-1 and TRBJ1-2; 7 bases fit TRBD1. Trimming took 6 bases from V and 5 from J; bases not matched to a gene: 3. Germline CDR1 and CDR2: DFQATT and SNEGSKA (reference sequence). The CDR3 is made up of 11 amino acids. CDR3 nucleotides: TGCAGTGCCGGGACAGAGTATGGCTACACCTTC. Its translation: CSAGTEYGYTF.

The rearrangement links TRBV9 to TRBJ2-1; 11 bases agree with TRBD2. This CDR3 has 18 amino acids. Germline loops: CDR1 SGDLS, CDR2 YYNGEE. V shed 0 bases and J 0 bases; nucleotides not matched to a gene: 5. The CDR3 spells CASSVGLAGPSSYNEQFF. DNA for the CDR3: TGTGCCAGCAGCGTAGGACTAGCGGGGCCAAGCTCCTACAATGAGCAGTTCTTC.

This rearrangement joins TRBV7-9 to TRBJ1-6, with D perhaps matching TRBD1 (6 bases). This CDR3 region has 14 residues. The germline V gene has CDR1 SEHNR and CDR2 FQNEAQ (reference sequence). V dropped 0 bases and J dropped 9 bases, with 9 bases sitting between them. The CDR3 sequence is CASSLADSSSPLHF. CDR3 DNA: TGTGCCAGCAGCTTAGCGGACAGTAGTTCACCCCTCCACTTT.

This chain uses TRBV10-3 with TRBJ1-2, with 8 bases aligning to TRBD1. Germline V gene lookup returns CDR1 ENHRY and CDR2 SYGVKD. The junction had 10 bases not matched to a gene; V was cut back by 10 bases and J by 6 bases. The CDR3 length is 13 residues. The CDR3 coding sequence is TGTGCCACCCGGGCGACAGGGGAGAATGGCTACACCTTC. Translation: CATRATGENGYTF.

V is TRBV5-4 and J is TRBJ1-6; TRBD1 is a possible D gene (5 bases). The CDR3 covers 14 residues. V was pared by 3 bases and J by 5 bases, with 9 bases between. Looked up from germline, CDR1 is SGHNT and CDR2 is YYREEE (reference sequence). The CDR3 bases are TGTGCCAGCAGCTCGGGGACGCATAATTCACCCCTCCACTTT. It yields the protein CASSSGTHNSPLHF.

CDR3 nucleotide sequence: TGTGCCAGTAGTACCTCGGACAGTAGATCCTACGAGCAGTACTTC. It is translated as CASSTSDSRSYEQYF. The chain combines TRBV19 with TRBJ2-7; maybe TRBD1 (6 bases). Per the germline V gene, CDR1 is LNHDA and CDR2 is SQIVND (reference sequence). This CDR3 spans 15 amino acids. The V end lost 4 bases, the J end lost 1 base, and 14 bases lay between the germline ends.

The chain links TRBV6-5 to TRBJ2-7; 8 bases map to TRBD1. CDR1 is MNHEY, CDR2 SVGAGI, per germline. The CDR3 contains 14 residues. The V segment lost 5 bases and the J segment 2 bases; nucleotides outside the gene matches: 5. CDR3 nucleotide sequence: TGTGCCAGCAGTCGACAGGGGTGGACCTACGAGCAGTACTTC. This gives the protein CASSRQGWTYEQYF.

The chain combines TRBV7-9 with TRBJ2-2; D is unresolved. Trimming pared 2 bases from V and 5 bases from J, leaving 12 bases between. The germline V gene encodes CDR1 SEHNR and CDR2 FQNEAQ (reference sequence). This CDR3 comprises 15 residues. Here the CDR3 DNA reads TGTGCCAGCAGCTTACGCGGAGACGGAACCGGGGAGCTGTTTTTT. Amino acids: CASSLRGDGTGELFF.

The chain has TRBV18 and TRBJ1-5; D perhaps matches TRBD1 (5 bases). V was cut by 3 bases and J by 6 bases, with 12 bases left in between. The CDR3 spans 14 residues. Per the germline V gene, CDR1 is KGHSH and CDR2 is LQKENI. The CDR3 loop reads CASSPQAQGQPQHF. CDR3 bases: TGTGCCAGCTCACCTCAGGCGCAGGGTCAGCCCCAGCATTTT.

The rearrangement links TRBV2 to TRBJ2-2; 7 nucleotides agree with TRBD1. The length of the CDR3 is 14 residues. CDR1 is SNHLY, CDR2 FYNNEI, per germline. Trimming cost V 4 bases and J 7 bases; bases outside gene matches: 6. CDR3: CASSVSGGSGELFF. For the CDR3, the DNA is TGTGCCAGCAGTGTATCAGGGGGTAGCGGGGAGCTGTTTTTT.

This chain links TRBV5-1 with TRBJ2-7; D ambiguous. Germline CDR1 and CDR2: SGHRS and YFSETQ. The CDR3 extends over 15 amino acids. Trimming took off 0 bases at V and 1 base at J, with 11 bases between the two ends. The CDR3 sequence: CASSLARQLSYEQYF. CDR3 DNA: TGCGCCAGCAGCTTGGCCCGGCAGCTGTCCTACGAGCAGTACTTC.

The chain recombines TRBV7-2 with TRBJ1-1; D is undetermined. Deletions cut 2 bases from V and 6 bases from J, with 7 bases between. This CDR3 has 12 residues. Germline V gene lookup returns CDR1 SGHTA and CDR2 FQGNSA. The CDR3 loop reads CASSLIGSEAFF. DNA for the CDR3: TGTGCCAGCAGCTTAATTGGGTCTGAAGCTTTCTTT.

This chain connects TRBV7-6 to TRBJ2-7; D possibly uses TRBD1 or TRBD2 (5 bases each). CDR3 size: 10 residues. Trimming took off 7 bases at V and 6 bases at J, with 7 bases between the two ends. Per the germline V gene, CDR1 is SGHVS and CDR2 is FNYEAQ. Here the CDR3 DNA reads TGTGCCAGCAACGGGGCCGAGCAGTACTTC. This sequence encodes CASNGAEQYF.

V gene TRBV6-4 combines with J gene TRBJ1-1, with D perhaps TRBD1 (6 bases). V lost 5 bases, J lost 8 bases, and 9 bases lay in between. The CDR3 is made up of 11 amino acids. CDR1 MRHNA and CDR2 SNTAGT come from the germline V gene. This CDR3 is CASSLGGEAFF. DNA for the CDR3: TGTGCCAGCAGTCTCGGGGGCGAAGCTTTCTTT.

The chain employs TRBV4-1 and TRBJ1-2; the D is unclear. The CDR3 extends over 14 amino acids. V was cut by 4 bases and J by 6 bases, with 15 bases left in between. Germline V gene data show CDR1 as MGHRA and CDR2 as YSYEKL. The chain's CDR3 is CASSPGPMSDGYTF. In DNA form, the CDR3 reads TGCGCCAGCAGCCCAGGACCAATGTCGGATGGCTACACCTTC.

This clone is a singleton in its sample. CDR3 in amino acids: CASSSGGLNEQFF. The DNA for the CDR3 is TGCGCCAGCAGCTCGGGGGGCCTCAATGAGCAGTTCTTC. This sequence joins TRBV5-1 and TRBJ2-1, with D tentatively TRBD2 (7 bases). Trimming removed 3 bases from V and 6 bases from J, with 10 bases in between. In germline, CDR1 is SGHRS, CDR2 YFSETQ. The CDR3 spans 13 residues.

The CDR3 nucleotides are TGTGCCATCAGTGGTCGCGGCCTCCGGGACAGCCTAAACAATGAGCAGTTCTTC. It translates to CAISGRGLRDSLNNEQFF. The chain combines TRBV10-3 with TRBJ2-1; 7 bases match TRBD1. Germline V CDR1 and CDR2: ENHRY, SYGVKD. Germline trimming cut 4 bases from V and 5 bases from J; bases unmatched to any gene: 17. The CDR3 has 18 amino acids.

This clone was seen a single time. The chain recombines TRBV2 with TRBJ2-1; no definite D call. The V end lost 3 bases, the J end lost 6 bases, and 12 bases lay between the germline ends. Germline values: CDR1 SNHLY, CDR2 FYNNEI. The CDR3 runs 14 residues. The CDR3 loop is CASSDGTRFNEQFF. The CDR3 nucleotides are TGTGCCAGCAGTGACGGAACCCGGTTCAATGAGCAGTTCTTC. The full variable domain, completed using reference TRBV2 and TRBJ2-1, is EPEVTQTPSHQVTQMGQEVILRCVPISNHLYFYWYRQILGQKVEFLVSFYNNEISEKSEIFDDQFSVERPDGSNFTLKIRSTKLEDSAMYFCASSDGTRFNEQFFGPGTRLTVL.